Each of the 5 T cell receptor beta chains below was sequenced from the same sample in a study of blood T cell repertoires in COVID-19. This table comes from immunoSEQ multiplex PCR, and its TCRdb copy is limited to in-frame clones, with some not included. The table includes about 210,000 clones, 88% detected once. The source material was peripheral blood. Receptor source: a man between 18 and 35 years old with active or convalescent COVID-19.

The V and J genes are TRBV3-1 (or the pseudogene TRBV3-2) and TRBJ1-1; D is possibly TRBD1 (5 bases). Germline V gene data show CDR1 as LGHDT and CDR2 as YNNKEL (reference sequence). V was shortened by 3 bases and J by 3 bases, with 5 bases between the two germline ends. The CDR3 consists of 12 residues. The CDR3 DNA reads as TGTGCCAGCAGCCACAGGGACACTGAAGCTTTCTTT. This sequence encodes CASSHRDTEAFF.

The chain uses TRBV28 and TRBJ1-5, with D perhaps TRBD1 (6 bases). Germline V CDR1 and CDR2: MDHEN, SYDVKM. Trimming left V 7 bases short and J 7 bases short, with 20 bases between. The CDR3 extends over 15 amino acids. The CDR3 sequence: CASIQGGGDGQPQHF. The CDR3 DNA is TGTGCCAGCATCCAGGGAGGGGGTGACGGGCAGCCCCAGCATTTT.

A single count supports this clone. CDR3 DNA sequence: TGTGCCAGCAGCGTAGGCCCGGAACTTTGGGGGGGGCCACAGCATTTT. Amino acids: CASSVGPELWGGPQHF. The chain carries TRBV9 and TRBJ1-5; a possible D gene is TRBD1 (6 bases). The length of the CDR3 is 16 residues. Trimming shortened V by 0 bases and J by 13 bases, and 23 bases separated the two germline ends. CDR1 is SGDLS and CDR2 is YYNGEE in the germline V gene.

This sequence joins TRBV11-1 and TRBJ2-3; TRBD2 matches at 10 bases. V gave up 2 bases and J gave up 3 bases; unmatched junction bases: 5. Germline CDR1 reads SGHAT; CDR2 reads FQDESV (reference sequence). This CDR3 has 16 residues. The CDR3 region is CASSLRKLAGTDTQYF. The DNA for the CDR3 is TGTGCCAGCAGCTTAAGAAAACTAGCGGGAACAGATACGCAGTATTTT. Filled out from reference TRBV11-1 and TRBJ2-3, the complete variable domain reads EAEVAQSPRYKITEKSQAVAFWCDPISGHATLYWYRQILGQGPELLVQFQDESVVDDSQLPKDRFSAERLKGVDSTLKIQPAELGDSAMYLCASSLRKLAGTDTQYFGPGTRLTVL.

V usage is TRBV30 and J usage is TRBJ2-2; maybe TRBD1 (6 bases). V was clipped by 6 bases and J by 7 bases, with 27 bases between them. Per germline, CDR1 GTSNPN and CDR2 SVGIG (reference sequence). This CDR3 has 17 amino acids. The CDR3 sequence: CACTHLIQGPTGGELFF. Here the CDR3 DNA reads TGTGCCTGTACTCACCTGATACAGGGACCAACGGGCGGGGAGCTGTTTTTT.